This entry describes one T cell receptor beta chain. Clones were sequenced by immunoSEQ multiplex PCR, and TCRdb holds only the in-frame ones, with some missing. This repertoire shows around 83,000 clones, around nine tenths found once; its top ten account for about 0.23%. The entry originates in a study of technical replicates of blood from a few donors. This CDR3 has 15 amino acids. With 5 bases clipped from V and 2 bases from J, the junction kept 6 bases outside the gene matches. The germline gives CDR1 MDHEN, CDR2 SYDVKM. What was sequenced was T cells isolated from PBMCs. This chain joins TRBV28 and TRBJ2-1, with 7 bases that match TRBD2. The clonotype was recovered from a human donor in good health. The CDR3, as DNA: TGTGCCAGCAGTCCATCAACTAGCGCCTACAATGAGCAGTTCTTC. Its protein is CASSPSTSAYNEQFF.